The rows below give T cell receptor beta chains drawn from one sample of a study of T cell responses to AZD1222 COVID-19 vaccine. Repertoires were generated with immunoSEQ multiplex PCR, while TCRdb's copy carries only in-frame clones and drops some. The table has 60,000 to 65,000 clones, about 74% seen once. This specimen consisted of peripheral blood, obtained on day 0 of AZD1222 vaccination. The origin of the receptors is an adult in good health. Both conserved end residues are part of each CDR3. The D gene is left open where the match is weak. Expanded clones are given a class, and other clones once, few, many or no size at all.

>TRBJ2-1|NA|TRBV28|few
CASSIQVLDNEQFF
TGTGCCAGCAGTATCCAGGTACTTGATAATGAGCAGTTCTTC
>TRBJ1-5|NA|TRBV9|NA
CASSKGGYQPQHF
TGTGCCAGCAGCAAAGGGGGGTATCAGCCCCAGCATTTT
>TRBJ1-6|NA|TRBV27|NA
CASSTGVSYNSPLHF
TGTGCCAGCAGTACGGGAGTCTCCTATAATTCACCCCTCCACTTT
>TRBJ1-6|NA|TRBV3-1/TRBV3-2|NA
CASSQDKYSPLHF
TGTGCCAGCAGCCAAGATAAGTACTCACCCCTCCACTTT
>TRBJ2-1|TRBD2|TRBV15|NA
CATSREVSGVQFF
TGTGCCACCAGCAGAGAAGTTAGCGGGGTACAGTTCTTC
>TRBJ1-5|NA|TRBV11-2|NA
CASSSREGKPQHF
TGTGCCAGCAGCTCCCGGGAGGGGAAGCCCCAGCATTTT
>TRBJ2-7|TRBD2|TRBV2|NA
CASTPRAGTYEQYF
TGTGCCAGCACCCCGCGAGCGGGGACCTACGAGCAGTACTTC
>TRBJ2-3|NA|TRBV18|NA
CASSLGQPSTDTQYF
TGTGCCAGCTCACTTGGACAGCCTAGCACAGATACGCAGTATTTT
>TRBJ1-6|NA|TRBV3-1/TRBV3-2|NA
CASSQDLTALGGSYNSPLHF
TGTGCCAGCAGCCAAGATCTGACAGCTTTAGGAGGCTCCTATAATTCACCCCTCCACTTT
>TRBJ1-6|NA|TRBV18|NA
CASSPAGGTYNSPLHF
TGTGCCAGCTCCCCTGCCGGAGGAACCTATAATTCACCCCTCCACTTT
>TRBJ2-7|NA|TRBV25-1|few
CASSESRGAGMGQYF
TGTGCCAGCAGTGAATCGCGAGGGGCTGGTATGGGGCAGTACTTC
>TRBJ2-1|NA|TRBV10-3|NA
CAISGQYDVQGEQFF
TGTGCCATCAGTGGGCAATACGATGTGCAGGGTGAGCAGTTCTTC
>TRBJ1-1|NA|TRBV30|NA
CAWKVAGSAEAFF
TGTGCCTGGAAGGTGGCGGGATCGGCTGAAGCTTTCTTT
>TRBJ2-1|NA|TRBV20-1|few
CSGRGGGKQFF
TGCAGTGGCAGAGGGGGGGGAAAGCAGTTCTTC
>TRBJ2-1|NA|TRBV5-4|NA
CASSPPPGSYNEQFF
TGTGCCAGCAGTCCCCCGCCTGGCTCCTACAATGAGCAGTTCTTC
>TRBJ2-1|NA|TRBV2|NA
CASSGGRQGNEQFF
TGTGCCAGCAGTGGCGGGAGACAGGGCAATGAGCAGTTCTTC
>TRBJ2-7|TRBD2|TRBV27|few
CASSLFAGRTYEQYF
TGTGCCAGCAGTTTGTTTGCCGGGAGGACCTACGAGCAGTACTTC
>TRBJ2-7|NA|TRBV15|NA
CATSRGAGSYEQYF
TGTGCCACCAGCAGAGGGGCAGGCAGCTACGAGCAGTACTTC
>TRBJ2-1|NA|TRBV9|once
CASSVSGGSYNEQFF
TGTGCCAGCAGCGTATCCGGGGGCTCCTACAATGAGCAGTTCTTC
>TRBJ1-6|NA|TRBV7-2|few
CASSLALESPLHF
TGTGCCAGCAGCTTAGCTCTAGAATCACCCCTCCACTTT
>TRBJ1-3|NA|TRBV27|NA
CASSPLSDGGNTIYF
TGTGCCAGCAGCCCTCTTTCGGATGGGGGAAACACCATATATTTT
>TRBJ2-2|NA|TRBV2|NA
CASSSGINTGELFF
TGTGCCAGCAGTTCCGGGATCAACACCGGGGAGCTGTTTTTT
>TRBJ2-3|NA|TRBV5-8|NA
CASSLGGGGTDTQYF
TGTGCCAGCAGCTTGGGGGGCGGGGGCACAGATACGCAGTATTTT
>TRBJ1-1|NA|TRBV12-3/TRBV12-4|NA
CASSDFREEAFF
TGTGCCAGCAGTGATTTCAGGGAGGAAGCTTTCTTT
>TRBJ2-2|TRBD2|TRBV3-1/TRBV3-2|NA
CASSQDPPSGGAAGGELFF
TGTGCCAGCAGCCAAGATCCGCCTAGCGGGGGGGCCGCTGGCGGGGAGCTGTTTTTT
>TRBJ1-1|TRBD1|TRBV7-2|NA
CASSSPGQVSGTEAFF
TGTGCCAGCAGCTCCCCCGGACAGGTATCGGGCACTGAAGCTTTCTTT
>TRBJ2-1|TRBD2|TRBV6-2/TRBV6-3|NA
CASSSRLARRLDNEQFF
TGTGCCAGCAGTTCTAGACTAGCGAGGCGGCTCGACAATGAGCAGTTCTTC
>TRBJ1-2|NA|TRBV11-2|NA
CASSLGRGGYTF
TGTGCCAGCAGCTTAGGGCGTGGAGGCTACACCTTC
>TRBJ2-3|TRBD1|TRBV7-6|NA
CASKGATDTQYF
TGTGCCAGCAAGGGGGCCACAGATACGCAGTATTTT
>TRBJ2-6|NA|TRBV19|NA
CASTGQKYSGANVLTF
TGTGCCAGTACGGGCCAGAAATACTCTGGGGCCAACGTCCTGACTTTC
>TRBJ2-1|NA|TRBV24-1|once
CATSLGPGTVEQFF
TGTGCCACCAGTCTGGGCCCGGGGACGGTTGAGCAGTTCTTC
>TRBJ2-7|TRBD2|TRBV9|NA
CASSLTSGGLEQYF
TGTGCCAGCAGCCTGACTAGCGGGGGCCTCGAGCAGTACTTC
>TRBJ2-5|NA|TRBV5-6|NA
CASTLGDQETQYF
TGTGCCAGCACCCTGGGGGACCAAGAGACCCAGTACTTC
>TRBJ1-5|NA|TRBV19|NA
CASTTGGGLSNQPQHF
TGTGCCAGTACCACGGGGGGGGGTCTTAGCAATCAGCCCCAGCATTTT
>TRBJ2-7|TRBD1|TRBV27|NA
CASSLEGTGTYEQYF
TGTGCCAGCAGTTTAGAGGGGACAGGAACCTACGAGCAGTACTTC
>TRBJ1-5|TRBD1|TRBV9|NA
CASSAGGNSNQPQHF
TGTGCCAGCAGCGCAGGGGGTAATAGCAATCAGCCCCAGCATTTT
>TRBJ2-5|TRBD2|TRBV7-2|NA
CASSIGDFATSHF
TGTGCCAGCAGCATAGGAGATTTTGCGACTAGCCACTTC
>TRBJ2-5|TRBD2|TRBV18|NA
CASSQLAGGIQETQYF
TGTGCCAGCTCACAACTAGCGGGGGGTATCCAAGAGACCCAGTACTTC
>TRBJ1-5|NA|TRBV6-5|NA
CASSYRDGNQPQHF
TGTGCCAGCAGTTACAGGGATGGCAATCAGCCCCAGCATTTT